Each of the 18 T cell receptor delta chains below was sequenced from the same sample in a study of gamma-delta T cells after stem cell transplantation. TCRdb ran CATT on the RT-PCR reads. The sample lists 2,800 or so delta-chain clones, about 5% occurring once. The specimen sequenced was gamma-delta T cells. These receptors originate from a human donor. It is not recorded whose cells these are; they may come from a transplant donor.

By sample share, this clone is medium-sized. The chain uses TRDV1 and TRDJ1, with a weak D call TRDD3 (6 bases). The CDR3 extends over 19 amino acids. Germline loops: CDR1 TSWWSYY, CDR2 QGS. Trimming stripped 4 bases from V and 0 bases from J, with 24 bases between. CDR3 DNA: TGTGCTCTTGGGGTACTACGTCGGGGGACGTGGGGGTACACCGATAAACTCATCTTT. It is translated as CALGVLRRGTWGYTDKLIF.

Within the sample, this clone is large. The same CDR3 arises from other DNA sequences in this sample as well. The gene calls are TRDV2 and TRDJ1; 13 bases are a match to TRDD3. V lost 3 bases, J lost 2 bases, and 23 bases stayed unmatched. Germline CDR1 and CDR2: GEAIGNYY and EKD. The CDR3 covers 22 residues. The CDR3 here is CACDGLPQGTGGYAYGTDKLIF. The CDR3 DNA reads as TGTGCCTGTGACGGCCTCCCCCAGGGAACTGGGGGATACGCGTATGGGACCGATAAACTCATCTTT.

Worth noting for this clone: Given a much more abundant clone one base away, this may be a read error. Other DNA sequences from this sample encode an identical CDR3 as well. The V and J genes are TRDV2 and TRDJ3, with no clear D. Germline V gene sequence: CDR1 GEAIGNYY, CDR2 EKD. CDR3 size: 18 residues. Between the trimmed V and J ends, which lost 3 bases and 4 bases, there was a span of 18 bases. The CDR3 loop reads CACDLAQGRTWDTRQMFF. CDR3 nucleotide sequence: TGTGCCTGTGACCTAGCACAGGGACGAACTTGGGACACCCGACAGATGTTTTTC.

This clone came up a few times. This DNA's translation and the protein TCRdb lists, from a much larger clone, do not match at residue 10, likely due to a read error; the protein shown is translated from the DNA. This rearrangement joins TRDV2 to TRDJ3, with 8 positions matching TRDD3. CDR3 length: 19 amino acids. V lost 3 bases, J lost 0 bases, and 9 bases stayed unmatched. Germline V gene lookup returns CDR1 GEAIGNYY and CDR2 EKD. The CDR3 coding sequence is TGTGCCTGTGACCGGACTGGGGGGCCCATCTCCTGGGACACCCGACAGATGTTTTTC. It translates to CACDRTGGPISWDTRQMFF.

This clone qualifies as medium-sized. The rearrangement links TRDV1 to TRDJ1; D perhaps matches TRDD2 (9 bases). V lost 2 bases to trimming and J lost 0 bases, with 31 bases between them. Per germline, CDR1 TSWWSYY and CDR2 QGS. CDR3 length: 22 residues. The CDR3 spells CALGERPSYVPGGSLYTDKLIF. In DNA form, the CDR3 reads TGTGCTCTTGGGGAAAGGCCTTCCTACGTTCCTGGGGGAAGTTTGTACACCGATAAACTCATCTTT.

This clone came up a few times. A far larger clone is one base from this, pointing to a likely read error. This same CDR3 is encoded by further DNA sequences in the sample. The CDR3 is CACDTHLPTIRGDYDKLIF. DNA for the CDR3: TGTGCCTGTGACACCCACCTTCCTACAATCCGTGGGGACTACGATAAGCTCATCTTT. The chain combines TRDV2 with TRDJ1, with TRDD2 identical over 9 bases. The CDR3 runs 19 residues. Germline V gene sequence: CDR1 GEAIGNYY, CDR2 EKD.

As to this clone: This likely came from a read error, as a far larger clone is one base away. This specimen includes other DNA sequences encoding the same CDR3. The chain is built from TRDV2 and TRDJ1; no reliable D call. V lost 1 base, J lost 0 bases, and 23 bases lay in between. CDR3 size: 19 residues. From germline, CDR1 is GEAIGNYY and CDR2 EKD. This CDR3 reads CACDTVKVAGGPYTDKLIF. The CDR3 DNA reads TGTGCCTGTGACACGGTCAAGGTTGCTGGAGGTCCGTACACCGATAAACTCATCTTT.

Note on this clone: This may arise from a read error, as a much more abundant clone is one base away. The identical CDR3 is also encoded by other nucleotide sequences in the sample. The chain joins TRDV2 to TRDJ1, with 12 positions matching TRDD3. The CDR3 loop spans 15 amino acids. Germline lookup yields CDR1 GEAIGNYY and CDR2 EKD. The CDR3 coding sequence is TGTGCCTGTGACCGGCTGGGGGATACGCGAGATAAACTCATCTTC. As protein: CACDRLGDTRDKLIF.

This clone is classed as large. Other DNA sequences of this sample code for an identical CDR3. The rearrangement uses TRDV2 and TRDJ1; 9 bases match TRDD3. In germline, CDR1 is GEAIGNYY, CDR2 EKD. The CDR3 totals 20 residues. V trimming: 0 bases; J trimming: 0 bases; junction bases outside the gene matches: 16. CDR3 bases: TGTGCCTGTGACACCATAGGGGTACTGGGGGACGCACCAAACACCGATAAACTCATCTTT. It encodes CACDTIGVLGDAPNTDKLIF.

About this clone: This likely reflects a read error, since a far larger clone is one base away. The CDR3 spells CACDSLRGPYTDKLIF. Here the CDR3 DNA reads TGTGCCTGTGACAGCCTACGGGGACCTTACACCGATAAACTCATCTTT. The chain uses TRDV2 and TRDJ1; D tentatively fits TRDD2 or TRDD3 (5 bases each). The CDR3 runs to 16 residues. CDR1 is GEAIGNYY, CDR2 EKD, per germline. The germline V and J ends were trimmed by 2 bases and 0 bases, with 15 bases remaining between them.

This clone was observed a few times. Germline and junction disagree at one end, which may indicate a read error. This chain joins TRDV2 and TRDJ3, with 11 positions matching TRDD3. This CDR3 is 16 amino acids long. Germline V gene sequence: CDR1 GEAIGNYY, CDR2 EKD. This CDR3 is CSGGYPSSWDTRQMFF. CDR3 nucleotide sequence: TGCTCTGGGGGATACCCAAGCTCCTGGGACACCCGACAGATGTTTTTC.

The chain employs TRDV2 and TRDJ2, with 12 bases fitting TRDD3. The CDR3 runs 18 residues. Germline V gene sequence: CDR1 GEAIGNYY, CDR2 EKD. Trimming removed 2 bases from V and 3 bases from J; junction bases left unmatched: 9. CDR3: CACDSVLGDTRVTAQLFF. The DNA for the CDR3 is TGTGCCTGTGACAGCGTACTGGGGGATACTCGGGTGACAGCACAACTCTTCTTT.

This clone is medium-sized by share. This chain uses TRAV29/DV5 with TRDJ1; 12 bases match TRDD3. The J segment lost 6 bases and the V segment lost 1 base, leaving 22 bases of the junction unmatched. The CDR3 has 20 residues. Germline-derived CDR1 and CDR2 are NSMFDY and ISSIKDK. Here the CDR3 DNA reads TGTGCAGCAAGCAAGATTAGGCCTCAATACTGGGGGATACCGGATTATAAACTCATCTTT. Protein product: CAASKIRPQYWGIPDYKLIF. Combining the CDR3 with reference TRAV29/DV5 and TRDJ1 gives the whole variable domain DQQVKQNSPSLSVQEGRISILNCDYTNSMFDYFLWYKKYPAEGPTFLISISSIKDKNEDGRFTVFLNKSAKHLSLHIVPSQPGDSAVYFCAASKIRPQYWGIPDYKLIFGKGTRVTVEP.

This clone was detected a few times. Since a far larger clone is one base different, this is likely a read error. This specimen includes other DNA sequences encoding the same CDR3. CDR3 DNA: TGTGCCTGTGATACCGTGGAGGGGGGATACGACGATAAACTCATCTTT. It yields the protein CACDTVEGGYDDKLIF. This chain connects TRDV2 to TRDJ1; 10 bases are shared with TRDD3. J was trimmed by 4 bases and V by 4 bases; bases with no gene match: 11. Per germline, CDR1 GEAIGNYY and CDR2 EKD. The CDR3 contains 16 residues.

Remarks on this clone: With only one base between it and a far larger clone, this is likely a read error. V is TRDV2 and J is TRDJ3; 11 positions match TRDD3. This CDR3 spans 24 amino acids. The J segment lost 2 bases and the V segment lost 0 bases, leaving 20 bases of the junction unmatched. Germline CDR1 reads GEAIGNYY; CDR2 reads EKD. CDR3 region: CACDTAQNWGISGGSPWDTRQMFF. The DNA of the CDR3 is TGTGCCTGTGACACCGCGCAAAACTGGGGGATATCGGGCGGAAGCCCCTGGGACACCCGACAGATGTTTTTC.

This clone is deemed medium-sized (0.01 to 0.1%). V usage is TRDV2 and J usage is TRDJ1, with 8 bases aligning to TRDD3. V shed 4 bases, J shed 3 bases, and the junction held 12 bases outside the gene matches. Germline V gene lookup returns CDR1 GEAIGNYY and CDR2 EKD. This CDR3 is built from 16 residues. The CDR3 DNA is TGTGCCTGTGATCGCCTGACTGGGGGGAGACCCGATAAACTCATCTTT. Protein sequence: CACDRLTGGRPDKLIF.

This clone was found a few times. This likely came from a read error, as a far larger clone is one base away. The chain joins TRDV2 to TRDJ3; 8 positions match TRDD3. V was clipped by 1 base and J by 0 bases; unmatched bases: 16. In germline, CDR1 is GEAIGNYY, CDR2 EKD. This CDR3 contains 22 residues. The DNA for the CDR3 is TGTGCCTGTGACACAGGATGGGGGATCCAGCCCGGGAGCTCCTGGGACACCCGACAGATGTTTTTC. Amino acids: CACDTGWGIQPGSSWDTRQMFF.

This clone was found a few times. A read error likely explains this, since a far larger clone differs by one base. At the DNA level, this CDR3 is encoded by other sequences in the same sample as well. J is TRDJ2 and V is TRDV2; 9 bases line up with TRDD3. The germline CDR1 and CDR2 sequences are GEAIGNYY and EKD. This CDR3 has 17 residues. The CDR3 loop is CACDPIWGDTLTAQLFF. The DNA for the CDR3 is TGTGCCTGTGACCCGATTTGGGGGGATACTTTGACGGCACAACTCTTCTTT.